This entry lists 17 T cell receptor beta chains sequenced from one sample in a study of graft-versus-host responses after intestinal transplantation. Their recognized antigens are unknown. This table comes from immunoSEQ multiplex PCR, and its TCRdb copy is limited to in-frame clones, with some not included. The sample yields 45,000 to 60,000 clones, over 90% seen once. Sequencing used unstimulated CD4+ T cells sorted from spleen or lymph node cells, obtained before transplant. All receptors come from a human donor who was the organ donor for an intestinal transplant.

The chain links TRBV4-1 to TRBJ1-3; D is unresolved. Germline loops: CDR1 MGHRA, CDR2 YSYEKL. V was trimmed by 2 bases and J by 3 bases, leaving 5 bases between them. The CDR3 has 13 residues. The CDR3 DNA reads TGCGCCAGCAGCCAATTGTTTGGAAACACCATATATTTT. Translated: CASSQLFGNTIYF.

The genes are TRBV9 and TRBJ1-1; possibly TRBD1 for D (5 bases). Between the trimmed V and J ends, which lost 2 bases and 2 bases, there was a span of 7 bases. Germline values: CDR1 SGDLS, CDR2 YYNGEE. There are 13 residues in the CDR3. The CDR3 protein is CASSVTANTEAFF. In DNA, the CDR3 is TGTGCCAGCAGCGTGACAGCCAACACTGAAGCTTTCTTT.

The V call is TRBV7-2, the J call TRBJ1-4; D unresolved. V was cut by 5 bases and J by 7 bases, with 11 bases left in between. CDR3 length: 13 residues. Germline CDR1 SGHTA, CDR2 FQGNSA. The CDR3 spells CASSGVGSEKLFF. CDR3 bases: TGTGCCAGCAGCGGGGTGGGTTCTGAAAAACTGTTTTTT.

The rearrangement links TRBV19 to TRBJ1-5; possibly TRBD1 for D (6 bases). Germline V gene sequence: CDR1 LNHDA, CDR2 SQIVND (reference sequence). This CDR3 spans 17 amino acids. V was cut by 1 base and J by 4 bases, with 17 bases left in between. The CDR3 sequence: CASSIVQGRSGNQPQHF. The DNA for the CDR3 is TGTGCCAGTAGTATAGTACAGGGACGGTCGGGGAATCAGCCCCAGCATTTT. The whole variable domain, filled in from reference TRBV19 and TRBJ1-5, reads DGGITQSPKYLFRKEGQNVTLSCEQNLNHDAMYWYRQDPGQGLRLIYYSQIVNDFQKGDIAEGYSVSREKKESFPLTVTSAQKNPTAFYLCASSIVQGRSGNQPQHFGDGTRLSIL.

The CDR3 DNA reads as TGTGCCAGCAGAGTTACAGGGGGCTATGGCTACACCTTC. Amino acid sequence: CASRVTGGYGYTF. The chain uses TRBV27 and TRBJ1-2, with 8 positions matching TRBD1. The germline CDR1 and CDR2 sequences are MNHEY and SMNVEV (reference sequence). Trimming cost V 6 bases and J 4 bases; bases outside gene matches: 4. The CDR3 extends over 13 amino acids.

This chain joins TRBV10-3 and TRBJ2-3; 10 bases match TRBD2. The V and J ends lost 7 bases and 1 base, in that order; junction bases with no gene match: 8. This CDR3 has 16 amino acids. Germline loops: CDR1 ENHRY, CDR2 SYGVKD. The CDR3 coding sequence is TGTGCCATCAATAGCGGGAGGAGGTCCGGCACAGATACGCAGTATTTT. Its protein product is CAINSGRRSGTDTQYF.

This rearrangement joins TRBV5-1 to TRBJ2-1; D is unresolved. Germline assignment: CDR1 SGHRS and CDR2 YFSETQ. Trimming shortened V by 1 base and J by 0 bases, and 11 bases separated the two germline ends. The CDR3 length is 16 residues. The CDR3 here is CASSLRAVSSYNEQFF. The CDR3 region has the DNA TGCGCCAGCAGCTTGAGGGCGGTAAGCTCCTACAATGAGCAGTTCTTC.

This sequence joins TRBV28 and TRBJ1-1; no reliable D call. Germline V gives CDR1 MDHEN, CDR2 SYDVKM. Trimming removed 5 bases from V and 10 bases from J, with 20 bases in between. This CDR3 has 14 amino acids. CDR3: CASSLSLYESVAFF. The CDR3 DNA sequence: TGTGCCAGCAGTCTATCCCTCTACGAAAGCGTAGCTTTCTTT.

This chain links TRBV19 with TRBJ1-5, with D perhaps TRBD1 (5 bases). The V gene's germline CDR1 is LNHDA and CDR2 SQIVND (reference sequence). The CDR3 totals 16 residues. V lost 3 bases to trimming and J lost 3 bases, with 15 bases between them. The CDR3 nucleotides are TGTGCCAGTAGTATTTCGGCAGGGAAGGACAATCAGCCCCAGCATTTT. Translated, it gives CASSISAGKDNQPQHF.

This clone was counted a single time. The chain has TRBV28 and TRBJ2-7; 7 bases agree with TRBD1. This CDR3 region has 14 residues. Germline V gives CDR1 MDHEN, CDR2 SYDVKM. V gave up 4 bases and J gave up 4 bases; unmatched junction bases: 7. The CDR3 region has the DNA TGTGCCAGCAGTTCGTGGGACAGAACTTACGAGCAGTACTTC. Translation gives CASSSWDRTYEQYF.

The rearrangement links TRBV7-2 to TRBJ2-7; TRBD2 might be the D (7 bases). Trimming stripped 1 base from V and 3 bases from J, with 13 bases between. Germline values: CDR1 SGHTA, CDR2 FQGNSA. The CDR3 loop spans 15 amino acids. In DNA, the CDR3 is TGTGCCAGCAGCTTAGGCGGGGGCACTAACTACGAGCAGTACTTC. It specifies CASSLGGGTNYEQYF.

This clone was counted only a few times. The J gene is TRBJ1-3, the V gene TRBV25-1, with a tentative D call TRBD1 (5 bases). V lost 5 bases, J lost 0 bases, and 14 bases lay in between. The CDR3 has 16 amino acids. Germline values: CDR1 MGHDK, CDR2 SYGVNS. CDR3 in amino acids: CASSLPRQPSGNTIYF. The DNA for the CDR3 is TGTGCCAGCAGTCTCCCCCGACAGCCCTCTGGAAACACCATATATTTT.

CDR3 coding DNA: TGTGCCAGCAGCTTATCTGCTGGGACAGCACAAGAGACCCAGTACTTC. Translating it yields CASSLSAGTAQETQYF. The chain has TRBV11-2 and TRBJ2-5; 7 nucleotides align to TRBD1. The CDR3 extends over 16 amino acids. Trimming at V came to 2 bases and at J to 2 bases, leaving 8 bases not matched to a gene. CDR1 is SGHAT and CDR2 is FQNNGV in the germline V gene.

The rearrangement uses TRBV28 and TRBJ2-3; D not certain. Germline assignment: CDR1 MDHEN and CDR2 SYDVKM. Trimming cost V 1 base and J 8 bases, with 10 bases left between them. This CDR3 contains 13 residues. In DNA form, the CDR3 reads TGTGCCAGCAGTTTATCCCAAAGAAGTACGCAGTATTTT. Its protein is CASSLSQRSTQYF.

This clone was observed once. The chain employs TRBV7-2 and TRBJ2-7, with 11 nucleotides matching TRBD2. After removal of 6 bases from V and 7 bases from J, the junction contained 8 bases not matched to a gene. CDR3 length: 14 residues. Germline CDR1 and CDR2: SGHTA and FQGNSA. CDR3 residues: CASSSTSGTGEQYF. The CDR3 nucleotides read TGTGCCAGCAGTTCGACTAGCGGGACGGGGGAGCAGTACTTC.

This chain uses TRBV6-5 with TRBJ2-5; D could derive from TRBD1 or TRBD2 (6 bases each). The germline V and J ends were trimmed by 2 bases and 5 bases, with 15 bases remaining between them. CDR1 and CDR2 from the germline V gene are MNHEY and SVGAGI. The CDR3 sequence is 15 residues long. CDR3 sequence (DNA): TGTGCCAGCAGTTACCGTGGGGTAGGGGGGGAGACCCAGTACTTC. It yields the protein CASSYRGVGGETQYF.

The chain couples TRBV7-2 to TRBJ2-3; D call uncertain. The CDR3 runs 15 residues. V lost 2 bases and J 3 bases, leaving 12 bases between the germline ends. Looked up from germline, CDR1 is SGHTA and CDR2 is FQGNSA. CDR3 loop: CASSLTGLGTDTQYF. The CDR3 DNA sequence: TGTGCCAGCAGCTTAACGGGTCTAGGGACAGATACGCAGTATTTT.